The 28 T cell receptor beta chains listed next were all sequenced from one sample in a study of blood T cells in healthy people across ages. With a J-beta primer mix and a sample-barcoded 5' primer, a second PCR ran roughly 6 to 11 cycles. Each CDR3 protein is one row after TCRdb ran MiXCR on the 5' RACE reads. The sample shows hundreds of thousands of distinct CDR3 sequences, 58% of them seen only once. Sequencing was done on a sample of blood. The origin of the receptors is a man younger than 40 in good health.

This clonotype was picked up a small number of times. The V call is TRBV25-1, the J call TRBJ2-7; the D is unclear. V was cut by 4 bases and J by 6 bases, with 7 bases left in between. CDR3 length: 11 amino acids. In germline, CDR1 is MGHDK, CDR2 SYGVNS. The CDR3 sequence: CASSVEGEQYF. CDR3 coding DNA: TGTGCCAGCAGTGTCGAAGGCGAGCAGTACTTC.

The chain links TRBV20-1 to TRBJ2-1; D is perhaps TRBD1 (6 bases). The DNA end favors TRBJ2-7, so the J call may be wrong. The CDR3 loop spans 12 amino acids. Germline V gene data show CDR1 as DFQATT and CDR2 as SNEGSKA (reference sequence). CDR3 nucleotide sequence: TGCAGTGCTAGGAAACAGGGTGACGAGCAGTACTTC. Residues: CSARKQGDEQYF.

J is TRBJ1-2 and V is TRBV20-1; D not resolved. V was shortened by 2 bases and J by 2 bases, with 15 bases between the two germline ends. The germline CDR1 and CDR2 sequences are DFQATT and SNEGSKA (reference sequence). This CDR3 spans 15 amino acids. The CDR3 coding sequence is TGCAGTGCTAGAAAGACATCGACACAGAACTATGGCTACACCTTC. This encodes CSARKTSTQNYGYTF.

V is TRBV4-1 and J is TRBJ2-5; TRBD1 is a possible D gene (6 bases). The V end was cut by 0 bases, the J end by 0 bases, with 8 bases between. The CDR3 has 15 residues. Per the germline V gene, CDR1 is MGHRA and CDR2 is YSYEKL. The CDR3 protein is CASSQETGYQETQYF. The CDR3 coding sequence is TGCGCCAGCAGCCAAGAGACAGGCTACCAAGAGACCCAGTACTTC.

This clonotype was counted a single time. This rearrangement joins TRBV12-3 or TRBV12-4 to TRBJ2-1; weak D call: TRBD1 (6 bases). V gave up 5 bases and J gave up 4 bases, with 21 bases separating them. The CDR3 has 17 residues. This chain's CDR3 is CASSPPLRGGGYNEQFF. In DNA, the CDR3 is TGTGCCAGCAGTCCACCCCTTCGAGGGGGTGGGTACAATGAGCAGTTCTTC.

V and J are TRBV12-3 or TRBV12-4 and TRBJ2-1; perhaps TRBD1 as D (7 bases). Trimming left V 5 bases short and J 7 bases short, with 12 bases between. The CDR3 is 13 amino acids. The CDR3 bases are TGTGCCAGCAGTCCACCAGGGGGGAATGAGCAGTTCTTC. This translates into CASSPPGGNEQFF.

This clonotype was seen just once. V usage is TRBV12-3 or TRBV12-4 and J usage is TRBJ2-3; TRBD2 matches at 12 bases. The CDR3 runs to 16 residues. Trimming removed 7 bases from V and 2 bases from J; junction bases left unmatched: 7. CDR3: CASTSGLAGITDTQYF. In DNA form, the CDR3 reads TGTGCCAGCACCTCGGGACTAGCGGGCATCACAGATACGCAGTATTTT.

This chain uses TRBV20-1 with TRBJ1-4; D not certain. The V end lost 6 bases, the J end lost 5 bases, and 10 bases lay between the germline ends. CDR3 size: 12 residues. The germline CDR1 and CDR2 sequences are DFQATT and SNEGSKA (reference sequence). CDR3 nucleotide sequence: TGCAGTGCGTCCCTCGGGAATGAAAAACTGTTTTTT. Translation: CSASLGNEKLFF.

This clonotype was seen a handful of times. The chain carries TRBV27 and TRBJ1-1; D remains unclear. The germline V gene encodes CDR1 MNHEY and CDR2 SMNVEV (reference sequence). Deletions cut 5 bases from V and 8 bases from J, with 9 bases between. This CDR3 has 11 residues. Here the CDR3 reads CASSHKGEAFF. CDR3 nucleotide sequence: TGTGCCAGCAGTCATAAAGGGGAAGCTTTCTTT.

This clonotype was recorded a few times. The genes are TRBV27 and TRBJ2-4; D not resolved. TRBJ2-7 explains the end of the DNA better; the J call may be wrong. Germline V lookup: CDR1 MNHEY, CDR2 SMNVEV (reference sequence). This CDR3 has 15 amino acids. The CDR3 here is CASSLNIGISDEQYF. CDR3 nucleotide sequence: TGTGCCAGCAGTTTAAACATAGGGATTTCGGACGAGCAGTACTTC.

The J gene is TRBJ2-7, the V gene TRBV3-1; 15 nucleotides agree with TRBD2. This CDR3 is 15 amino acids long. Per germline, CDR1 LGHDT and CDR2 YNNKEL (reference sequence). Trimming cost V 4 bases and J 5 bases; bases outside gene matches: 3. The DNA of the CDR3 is TGTGCCAGCAGCCTAGGACTAGCGGGAGGGGACGAGCAGTACTTC. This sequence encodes CASSLGLAGGDEQYF.

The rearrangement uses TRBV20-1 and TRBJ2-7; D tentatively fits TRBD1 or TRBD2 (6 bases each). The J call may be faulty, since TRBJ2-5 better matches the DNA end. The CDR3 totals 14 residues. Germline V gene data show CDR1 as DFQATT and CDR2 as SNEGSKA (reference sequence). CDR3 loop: CSTERTALGGTQYF. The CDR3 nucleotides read TGCAGTACTGAACGGACAGCCTTGGGGGGGACCCAGTACTTC.

CDR3 protein: CASSAVTSSYEQYF. CDR3 bases: TGTGCCAGCAGTGCCGTGACGAGCTCCTACGAGCAGTACTTC. The chain has TRBV2 and TRBJ2-7; D gene unclear. CDR3 length: 14 amino acids. The germline V gene has CDR1 SNHLY and CDR2 FYNNEI. V dropped 4 bases and J dropped 0 bases, with 10 bases sitting between them.

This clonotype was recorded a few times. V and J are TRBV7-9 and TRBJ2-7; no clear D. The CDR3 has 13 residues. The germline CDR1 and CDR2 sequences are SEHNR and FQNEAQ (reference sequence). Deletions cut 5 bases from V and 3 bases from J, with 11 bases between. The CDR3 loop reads CASSPTENYEQYF. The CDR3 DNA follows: TGTGCCAGCAGCCCCACCGAAAACTACGAGCAGTACTTC.

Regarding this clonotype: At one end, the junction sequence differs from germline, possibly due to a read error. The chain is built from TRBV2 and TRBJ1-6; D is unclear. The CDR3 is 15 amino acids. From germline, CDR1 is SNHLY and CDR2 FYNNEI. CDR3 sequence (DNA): TGTGCCAGCAGATATACCGGGTCCTACAATTCACCCCTCCACTTT. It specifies CASRYTGSYNSPLHF.

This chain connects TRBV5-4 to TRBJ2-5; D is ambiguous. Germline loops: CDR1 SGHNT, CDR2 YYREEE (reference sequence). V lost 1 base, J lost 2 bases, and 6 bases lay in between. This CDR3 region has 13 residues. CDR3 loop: CASSLTEQETQYF. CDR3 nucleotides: TGTGCCAGCAGCTTGACGGAACAAGAGACCCAGTACTTC.

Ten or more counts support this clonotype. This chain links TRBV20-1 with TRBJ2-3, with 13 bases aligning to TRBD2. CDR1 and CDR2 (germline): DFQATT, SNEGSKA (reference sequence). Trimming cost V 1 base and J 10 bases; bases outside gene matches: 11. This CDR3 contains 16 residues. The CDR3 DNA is TGCAGTGCTAGAGTCCGGACTAGCGGGGGTATTAGGGCGCAGTATTTT. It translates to CSARVRTSGGIRAQYF.

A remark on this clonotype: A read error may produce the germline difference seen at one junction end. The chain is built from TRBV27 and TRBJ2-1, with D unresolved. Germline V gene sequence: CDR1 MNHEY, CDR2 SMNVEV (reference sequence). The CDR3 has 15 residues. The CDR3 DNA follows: TGTGCCGGCAGTTCCACAGTGAGGTGTTACAATGAGCAGTTCTTC. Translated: CAGSSTVRCYNEQFF.

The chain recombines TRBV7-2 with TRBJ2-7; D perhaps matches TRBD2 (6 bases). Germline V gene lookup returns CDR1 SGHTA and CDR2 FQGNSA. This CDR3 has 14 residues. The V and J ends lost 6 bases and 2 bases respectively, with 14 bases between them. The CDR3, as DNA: TGTGCCAGCAGTGTAGCGGCAGGAACCTACGAGCAGTACTTC. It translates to CASSVAAGTYEQYF. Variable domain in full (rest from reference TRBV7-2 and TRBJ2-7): GAGVSQSPSNKVTEKGKDVELRCDPISGHTALYWYRQSLGQGLEFLIYFQGNSAPDKSGLPSDRFSAERTGGSVSTLTIQRTQQEDSAVYLCASSVAAGTYEQYFGPGTRLTVT.

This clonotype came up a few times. DNA for the CDR3: TGCAGCGCCAACCCCCATGCGGGAGAGGGCAACAATGAGCAGTTCTTC. It specifies CSANPHAGEGNNEQFF. This chain connects TRBV29-1 to TRBJ2-1; 7 bases line up with TRBD2. The CDR3 totals 16 residues. With 7 bases clipped from V and 5 bases from J, the junction kept 17 bases outside the gene matches. Looked up from germline, CDR1 is SQVTM and CDR2 is ANQGSEA.

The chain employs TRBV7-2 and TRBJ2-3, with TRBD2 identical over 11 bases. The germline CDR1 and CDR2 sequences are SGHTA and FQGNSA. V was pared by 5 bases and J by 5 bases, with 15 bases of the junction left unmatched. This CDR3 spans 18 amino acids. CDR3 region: CASSQTDKTSGSGDTQYF. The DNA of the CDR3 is TGTGCCAGCAGCCAAACCGACAAAACTAGCGGGAGTGGAGATACGCAGTATTTT.

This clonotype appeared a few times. This CDR3 is CASSSPTGPSTDTQYF. The CDR3 DNA sequence: TGTGCCAGCAGCTCTCCGACAGGCCCTTCGACAGATACGCAGTATTTT. The rearrangement joins TRBV7-2 to TRBJ2-3; weak D call: TRBD1 (6 bases). V shed 4 bases and J shed 3 bases, with 17 bases lying between them. The germline V gene has CDR1 SGHTA and CDR2 FQGNSA. CDR3 length: 16 amino acids.

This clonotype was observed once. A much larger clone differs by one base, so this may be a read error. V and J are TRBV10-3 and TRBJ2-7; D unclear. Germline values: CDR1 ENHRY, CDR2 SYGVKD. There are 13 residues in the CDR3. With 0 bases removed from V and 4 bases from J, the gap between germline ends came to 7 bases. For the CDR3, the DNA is TGTGCCATCAGTGAGTCGATAGGGTACGAGCAGTACGTC. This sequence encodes CAISESIGYEQYV.

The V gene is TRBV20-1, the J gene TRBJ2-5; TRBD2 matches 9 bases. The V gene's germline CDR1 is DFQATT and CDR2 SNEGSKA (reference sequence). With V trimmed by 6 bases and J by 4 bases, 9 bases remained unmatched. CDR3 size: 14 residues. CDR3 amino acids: CSAPTSGVIETQYF. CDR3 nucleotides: TGCAGTGCCCCGACTAGCGGTGTGATAGAGACCCAGTACTTC.

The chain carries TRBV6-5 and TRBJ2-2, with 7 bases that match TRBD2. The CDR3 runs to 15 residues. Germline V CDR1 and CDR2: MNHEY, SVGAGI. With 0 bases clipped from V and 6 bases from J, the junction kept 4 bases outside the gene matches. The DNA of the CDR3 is TGTGCCAGCAGTTACTCCTGGGGGGGGTCCGGGGAGCTGTTTTTT. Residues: CASSYSWGGSGELFF.

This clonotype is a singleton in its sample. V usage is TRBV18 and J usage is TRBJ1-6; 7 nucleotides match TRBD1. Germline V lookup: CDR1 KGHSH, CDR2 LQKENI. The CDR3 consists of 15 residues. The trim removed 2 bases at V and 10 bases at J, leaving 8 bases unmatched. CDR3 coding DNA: TGTGCCAGCTCACCAACCGAACAGGGGAGATCACCCCTCCACTTT. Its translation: CASSPTEQGRSPLHF.

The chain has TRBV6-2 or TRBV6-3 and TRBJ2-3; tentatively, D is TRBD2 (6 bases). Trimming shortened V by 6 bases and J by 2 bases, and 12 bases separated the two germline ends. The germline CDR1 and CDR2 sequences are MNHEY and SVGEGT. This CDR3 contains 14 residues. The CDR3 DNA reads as TGTGCCAGCAGCCGAGGACTACTCACAGATACGCAGTATTTT. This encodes CASSRGLLTDTQYF.

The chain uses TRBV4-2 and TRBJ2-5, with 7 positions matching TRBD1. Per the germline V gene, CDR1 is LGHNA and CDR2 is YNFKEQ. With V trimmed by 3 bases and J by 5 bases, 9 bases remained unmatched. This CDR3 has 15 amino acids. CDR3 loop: CASSHGTARGETQYF. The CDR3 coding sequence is TGTGCCAGCAGCCACGGGACAGCGCGCGGGGAGACCCAGTACTTC.